One sample yielded the 29 T cell receptor beta chains listed below, sequenced in a study of blood T cell repertoires in COVID-19. Method: immunoSEQ multiplex PCR; TCRdb's copy keeps in-frame clones and lacks some. The sample lists about 120,000 clones, 84% occurring once. The sequencing sample was made of PBMCs or T cells enriched from blood (not recorded which). These receptors were obtained from a woman in her twenties or thirties who had recovered from COVID-19.

A few counts support this clone. This chain links TRBV7-3 with TRBJ2-2; 7 nucleotides match TRBD2. This CDR3 has 16 amino acids. Germline CDR1 and CDR2: SGHTA and FQGTGA. Germline trimming cut 4 bases from V and 4 bases from J; bases unmatched to any gene: 9. CDR3 sequence (DNA): TGTGCCAGCAGCTCTGCGGCGGGAGTCGTCACCGGGGAGCTGTTTTTT. Its translation: CASSSAAGVVTGELFF.

The count of this clone is one. The chain recombines TRBV11-2 with TRBJ1-6; 10 bases fit TRBD1. CDR3 size: 16 residues. V lost 1 base to trimming and J lost 10 bases; unmatched junction nucleotides: 7. Germline values: CDR1 SGHAT, CDR2 FQNNGV. CDR3 amino acids: CASSLVTGQGGSPLHF. The CDR3 region has the DNA TGTGCCAGCAGCTTAGTGACCGGACAGGGGGGATCACCCCTCCACTTT.

The J gene is TRBJ1-2, the V gene TRBV7-9; 7 nucleotides match TRBD1. This CDR3 spans 14 amino acids. Germline V gene sequence: CDR1 SEHNR, CDR2 FQNEAQ (reference sequence). After removal of 0 bases from V and 5 bases from J, the junction contained 3 bases not matched to a gene. In DNA, the CDR3 is TGTGCCAGCAGCTTAGCAGGGGGCAGGTATGGCTACACCTTC. Translating gives CASSLAGGRYGYTF.

The rearrangement links TRBV6-2 or TRBV6-3 to TRBJ2-3; D may be TRBD1 (6 bases). This CDR3 contains 13 residues. Trimming pared 0 bases from V and 6 bases from J, leaving 7 bases between. Germline V gene sequence: CDR1 MNHEY, CDR2 SVGEGT. CDR3 loop: CASSYSRGDTQYF. CDR3 DNA: TGTGCCAGCAGTTACTCGAGGGGGGATACGCAGTATTTT.

CDR3 sequence reads: CAIRPPWQGARGYTF. The CDR3 DNA reads as TGTGCCATCAGGCCCCCCTGGCAGGGGGCGCGGGGCTACACCTTC. The genes are TRBV10-3 and TRBJ1-2, with 8 bases identical to TRBD1. V gave up 6 bases and J gave up 8 bases; unmatched junction bases: 14. This CDR3 has 15 residues. CDR1 is ENHRY and CDR2 is SYGVKD in the germline V gene.

About this clone itself: A junction end diverges from the germline sequence, so it may reflect a read error. The rearrangement joins TRBV7-7 to TRBJ2-5; 7 nucleotides agree with TRBD2. The CDR3 loop spans 18 amino acids. CDR1 and CDR2 from the germline V gene are SSHAT and FNYEAQ (reference sequence). The CDR3 region is CASSLGLRSGTGKETQYF. The CDR3 DNA sequence: TGTGCTAGCAGCTTAGGGCTACGGAGCGGGACGGGGAAAGAGACCCAGTACTTC.

The chain has TRBV28 and TRBJ1-1, with 9 bases identical to TRBD1. V was clipped by 6 bases and J by 4 bases; unmatched bases: 6. The CDR3 loop spans 14 amino acids. Germline CDR1 reads MDHEN; CDR2 reads SYDVKM. This CDR3 reads CASRTGGPGTEAFF. In DNA form, the CDR3 reads TGTGCCAGCAGGACAGGGGGACCGGGCACTGAAGCTTTCTTT. Variable domain in full (rest from reference TRBV28 and TRBJ1-1): DVKVTQSSRYLVKRTGEKVFLECVQDMDHENMFWYRQDPGLGLRLIYFSYDVKMKEKGDIPEGYSVSREKKERFSLILESASTNQTSMYLCASRTGGPGTEAFFGQGTRLTVV.

This chain uses TRBV28 with TRBJ2-2; TRBD2 matches 8 bases. CDR1 and CDR2 (germline): MDHEN, SYDVKM. The junction had 7 bases not matched to a gene; V was cut back by 3 bases and J by 4 bases. There are 16 residues in the CDR3. The CDR3 spells CASSFGAGGSTGELFF. For the CDR3, the DNA is TGTGCCAGCAGTTTCGGCGCGGGAGGCAGCACCGGGGAGCTGTTTTTT.

This clone has a single count. A junction boundary mismatches the germline segment, possibly from a read error. V and J are TRBV4-2 and TRBJ2-5; no clear D. CDR1 and CDR2 (germline): LGHNA, YNFKEQ. The CDR3 runs 12 residues. The CDR3 loop is CASRGAQGTQYF. In nucleotides, the CDR3 is TGTGCCAGCAGGGGCGCCCAAGGGACCCAGTACTTC.

The V gene is TRBV7-6, the J gene TRBJ2-3; 8 nucleotides line up with TRBD2. The CDR3 is made up of 15 amino acids. V lost 1 base to trimming and J lost 6 bases; unmatched junction nucleotides: 6. The germline gives CDR1 SGHVS, CDR2 FNYEAQ. CDR3 DNA sequence: TGTGCCAGCAGCTTAGATCCGGGAGGGAGGGATACGCAGTATTTT. This encodes CASSLDPGGRDTQYF.

The chain joins TRBV27 to TRBJ1-6; D is uncertain. The CDR3 is 14 amino acids. Germline CDR1 MNHEY, CDR2 SMNVEV (reference sequence). V gave up 4 bases and J gave up 4 bases, with 8 bases separating them. As DNA, the CDR3 is TGTGCCAGCAGTTATACAGAATATAATTCACCCCTCCACTTT. This translates into CASSYTEYNSPLHF.

The chain carries TRBV27 and TRBJ1-1; 11 bases map to TRBD1. The CDR3 is 16 residues long. Germline lookup yields CDR1 MNHEY and CDR2 SMNVEV (reference sequence). V was pared by 4 bases and J by 5 bases, with 9 bases of the junction left unmatched. CDR3 sequence: CASSSMAGTGGTEAFF. The CDR3 DNA sequence: TGTGCCAGCAGTTCTATGGCTGGGACAGGGGGGACTGAAGCTTTCTTT.

The genes are TRBV4-1 and TRBJ2-2; D is uncertain. The CDR3 runs 17 residues. With 0 bases removed from V and 0 bases from J, the gap between germline ends came to 11 bases. The germline CDR1 and CDR2 sequences are MGHRA and YSYEKL. The chain's CDR3 is CASSQDRSEPNTGELFF. The CDR3 DNA reads as TGCGCCAGCAGCCAAGATAGGAGTGAACCGAACACCGGGGAGCTGTTTTTT.

The chain employs TRBV28 and TRBJ2-3; D might be TRBD2 (6 bases). V was shortened by 6 bases and J by 5 bases, with 12 bases between the two germline ends. This CDR3 contains 13 residues. CDR1 MDHEN and CDR2 SYDVKM come from the germline V gene. As DNA, the CDR3 is TGTGCCAGCAGGGGACTGGGAATAGATACGCAGTATTTT. Translation: CASRGLGIDTQYF.

J is TRBJ1-1 and V is TRBV18; 11 nucleotides match TRBD1. The CDR3 totals 16 residues. Germline V gene data show CDR1 as KGHSH and CDR2 as LQKENI. The V segment lost 3 bases and the J segment 6 bases; nucleotides outside the gene matches: 9. The CDR3 loop is CASSPSSGQGASEAFF. CDR3 DNA sequence: TGTGCCAGCTCACCTTCTTCCGGACAGGGGGCGTCTGAAGCTTTCTTT.

Only a few counts were recorded for this clone. The chain has TRBV6-6 and TRBJ2-7, with no clear D. This CDR3 has 15 amino acids. Trimming took 5 bases from V and 0 from J, leaving 14 bases between them. The V gene's germline CDR1 is MNHNY and CDR2 SVGAGI (reference sequence). The CDR3 protein is CASSPPGRPSYEQYF. The CDR3 nucleotides read TGTGCCAGCAGTCCCCCAGGTAGGCCCTCCTACGAGCAGTACTTC.

Written as DNA, the CDR3 is TGTGCCAGCAGCACCAGCGGGGCAAGCTCCTACGAGCAGTACTTC. It yields the protein CASSTSGASSYEQYF. J is TRBJ2-7 and V is TRBV7-3, with 7 bases fitting TRBD2. The V segment lost 5 bases and the J segment 0 bases; nucleotides outside the gene matches: 7. This CDR3 contains 15 residues. The germline V gene has CDR1 SGHTA and CDR2 FQGTGA.

V is TRBV18 and J is TRBJ2-4, with 7 bases matching TRBD2. CDR3 length equals 16 residues. Germline V gene sequence: CDR1 KGHSH, CDR2 LQKENI. Losses at the gene ends were 6 bases for V and 1 base for J; bases not matched to a gene: 9. The CDR3 loop is CASSQGLDPAKNIQYF. CDR3 bases: TGTGCCAGCTCCCAAGGACTAGACCCCGCCAAAAACATTCAGTACTTC. The variable domain in full, with the rest retrieved from reference TRBV18 and TRBJ2-4, is NAGVMQNPRHLVRRRGQEARLRCSPMKGHSHVYWYRQLPEEGLKFMVYLQKENIIDESGMPKERFSAEFPKEGPSILRIQQVVRGDSAAYFCASSQGLDPAKNIQYFGAGTRLSVL.

The chain is built from TRBV12-5 and TRBJ1-5; D uncertain. Trimming stripped 1 base from V and 4 bases from J, with 5 bases between. Germline CDR1 is LGHNT and CDR2 is FRNRAP. This CDR3 is 13 amino acids long. The CDR3 nucleotides read TGTGCTAGTGGTTTGGACAGTAATCAGCCCCAGCATTTT. Protein sequence: CASGLDSNQPQHF.

Written as DNA, the CDR3 is TGTGCCAGCTCACAAACAGGGGACCGCTCACCCCTCCACTTT. It is translated as CASSQTGDRSPLHF. The V call is TRBV18, the J call TRBJ1-6, with 7 nucleotides matching TRBD1. With 4 bases clipped from V and 10 bases from J, the junction kept 7 bases outside the gene matches. The CDR3 runs 14 residues. Per germline, CDR1 KGHSH and CDR2 LQKENI.

This clone has only one observation. This sequence joins TRBV5-1 and TRBJ2-5; weak D call: TRBD1 (6 bases). Trimming stripped 3 bases from V and 0 bases from J, with 9 bases between. Germline V gene data show CDR1 as SGHRS and CDR2 as YFSETQ. The CDR3 length is 14 residues. The CDR3, as DNA: TGCGCCAGCAGCTACAACAGGGACCAAGAGACCCAGTACTTC. Translated, it gives CASSYNRDQETQYF.

This clone has a handful of counts. The chain uses TRBV7-9 and TRBJ2-5, with D unresolved. Germline CDR1 SEHNR, CDR2 FQNEAQ (reference sequence). This CDR3 is 13 amino acids long. Here the CDR3 reads CSIFRWAQETQYF. The CDR3 coding sequence is TGTTCAATTTTCAGGTGGGCCCAAGAGACCCAGTACTTC. The full variable domain, with the rest looked up from reference TRBV7-9 and TRBJ2-5, is DTGVSQNPRHKITKRGQNVTFRCDPISEHNRLYWYRQTLGQGPEFLTYFQNEAQLEKSRLLSDRFSAERPKGSFSTLEIQRTEQGDSAMYLCSIFRWAQETQYFGPGTRLLVL.

V and J are TRBV20-1 and TRBJ2-1; possible D gene TRBD2, 12 bases. V lost 3 bases to trimming and J lost 6 bases, with 33 bases between them. Germline V gives CDR1 DFQATT, CDR2 SNEGSKA (reference sequence). The CDR3 contains 20 residues. CDR3 residues: CSASGTGGLAGVPKLNEQFF. In nucleotides, the CDR3 is TGCAGTGCTAGTGGGACAGGGGGACTAGCGGGCGTCCCAAAACTCAATGAGCAGTTCTTC.

This chain links TRBV6-2 or TRBV6-3 with TRBJ1-4, with D uncertain. Germline CDR1 reads MNHEY; CDR2 reads SVGEGT. The CDR3 sequence is 17 residues long. The V end lost 6 bases, the J end lost 2 bases, and 19 bases lay between the germline ends. The CDR3 DNA follows: TGTGCCAGCAGCCCAATGGGCAAAAAGAAGACTAATGAAAAACTGTTTTTT. Its protein product is CASSPMGKKKTNEKLFF.

The V and J genes are TRBV28 and TRBJ2-7; no firm D call. There are 16 residues in the CDR3. Germline assignment: CDR1 MDHEN and CDR2 SYDVKM. Deletions cut 2 bases from V and 2 bases from J, with 16 bases between. The CDR3 DNA sequence: TGTGCCAGCAGTTTAGCATTCGGTATATCGGCCTACGAGCAGTACTTC. It is translated as CASSLAFGISAYEQYF.

The chain carries TRBV10-1 and TRBJ2-7; TRBD1 agrees at 9 bases. Germline CDR1 reads WNHNN; CDR2 reads SYGVQD (reference sequence). With V trimmed by 3 bases and J by 2 bases, 14 bases remained unmatched. This CDR3 has 18 residues. CDR3 in amino acids: CASSDYENPGTGTYEQYF. The DNA of the CDR3 is TGCGCCAGCAGTGATTACGAAAACCCCGGGACAGGGACCTACGAGCAGTACTTC.

The chain joins TRBV29-1 to TRBJ1-1; D possibly corresponds to TRBD1 (5 bases). The CDR3 has 13 residues. CDR1 is SQVTM, CDR2 ANQGSEA, per germline. V lost 3 bases, J lost 6 bases, and 14 bases lay in between. The CDR3 reads CSVDWQGYAEAFF. The DNA for the CDR3 is TGCAGCGTTGATTGGCAGGGCTACGCTGAAGCTTTCTTT. The variable domain in full, with the rest retrieved from reference TRBV29-1 and TRBJ1-1, is SAVISQKPSRDICQRGTSLTIQCQVDSQVTMMFWYRQQPGQSLTLIATANQGSEATYESGFVIDKFPISRPNLTFSTLTVSNMSPEDSSIYLCSVDWQGYAEAFFGQGTRLTVV.

This chain links TRBV9 with TRBJ1-3; 8 bases align to TRBD1. V shed 4 bases and J 3 bases; nucleotides not matched to a gene: 3. Per the germline V gene, CDR1 is SGDLS and CDR2 is YYNGEE. The CDR3 is made up of 14 amino acids. The CDR3 bases are TGTGCCAGCAGCTGGACAGGGAATGGAAACACCATATATTTT. It specifies CASSWTGNGNTIYF.

The CDR3 here is CATRGGGQGATDTQYF. The CDR3 DNA sequence: TGTGCCACGAGGGGTGGGGGACAGGGGGCGACAGATACGCAGTATTTT. This chain connects TRBV10-3 to TRBJ2-3, with 12 bases identical to TRBD1. The V gene's germline CDR1 is ENHRY and CDR2 SYGVKD. CDR3 size: 16 residues. The V and J ends lost 10 bases and 3 bases, in that order; junction bases with no gene match: 11.